One and the same sample provided the 22 T cell receptor beta chains below, sequenced in a study of T cell changes during pregnancy in multiple sclerosis. Generated by immunoSEQ multiplex PCR, the TCRdb table keeps only in-frame clones and is missing some. The table shows 55,000 to 75,000 clones, with around 91% occurring only once. The source material was peripheral blood, sampled in the third trimester of pregnancy. Receptor source: a female donor in good health, enrolled as a control in a pregnancy study.

V is TRBV2 and J is TRBJ2-2, with 9 bases aligning to TRBD1. The CDR3 spans 15 residues. Germline V gene data show CDR1 as SNHLY and CDR2 as FYNNEI. Trimming took 4 bases from V and 1 from J; bases not matched to a gene: 1. CDR3 region: CASSAGQGNTGELFF. DNA for the CDR3: TGTGCCAGCAGTGCGGGACAGGGGAACACCGGGGAGCTGTTTTTT.

Worth noting for this clone: This specimen includes other DNA sequences encoding the same CDR3. The rearrangement links TRBV28 to TRBJ2-7; TRBD2 matches at 8 bases. Germline CDR1 is MDHEN and CDR2 is SYDVKM. V lost 2 bases, J lost 4 bases, and 4 bases stayed unmatched. The CDR3 loop spans 14 amino acids. In DNA form, the CDR3 reads TGTGCCAGCAGTTTAAGCGGGAGCTCTTACGAGCAGTACTTC. Its protein is CASSLSGSSYEQYF.

The chain links TRBV27 to TRBJ2-1; 8 positions match TRBD2. V lost 4 bases to trimming and J lost 4 bases; unmatched junction nucleotides: 15. Per germline, CDR1 MNHEY and CDR2 SMNVEV (reference sequence). This CDR3 has 18 residues. The CDR3 loop is CASSSLMGAGGPYNEQFF. The DNA for the CDR3 is TGTGCCAGCAGTTCCCTAATGGGGGCGGGGGGACCGTACAATGAGCAGTTCTTC.

The chain has TRBV6-4 and TRBJ2-3; the match to TRBD2 covers 9 bases. Germline V gene sequence: CDR1 MRHNA, CDR2 SNTAGT. This CDR3 has 15 residues. V trimming: 2 bases; J trimming: 6 bases; junction bases outside the gene matches: 6. The CDR3 DNA reads as TGTGCCAGCAGTGACGAAGCGGGAGGTGTTGATACGCAGTATTTT. This sequence encodes CASSDEAGGVDTQYF.

The J gene is TRBJ2-3, the V gene TRBV19; TRBD2 matches at 9 bases. V shed 5 bases and J 0 bases; nucleotides not matched to a gene: 24. The CDR3 runs 22 residues. Germline loops: CDR1 LNHDA, CDR2 SQIVND (reference sequence). DNA for the CDR3: TGTGCCAGTAGTTTGTCACTCCTCTCCGGGACTAGCTCCTCATTAAGCACAGATACGCAGTATTTT. Translating it yields CASSLSLLSGTSSSLSTDTQYF.

The V gene is TRBV6-4, the J gene TRBJ2-3; D is unresolved. Germline loops: CDR1 MRHNA, CDR2 SNTAGT. The CDR3 extends over 16 amino acids. Trimming shortened V by 2 bases and J by 1 base, and 13 bases separated the two germline ends. Written as DNA, the CDR3 is TGTGCCAGCAGTGACGGCAAGGAGCACGGCACAGATACGCAGTATTTT. Protein product: CASSDGKEHGTDTQYF.

This chain uses TRBV5-4 with TRBJ2-7; 9 nucleotides align to TRBD1. The germline CDR1 and CDR2 sequences are SGHNT and YYREEE (reference sequence). The CDR3 is made up of 14 amino acids. V lost 7 bases, J lost 2 bases, and 7 bases stayed unmatched. The CDR3, as DNA: TGTGCCAGCGGCAAGGGACAGGGAGCCTACGAGCAGTACTTC. Translated: CASGKGQGAYEQYF.

The CDR3 sequence is CASSKEGGGDRGSHGANVLTF. In nucleotides, the CDR3 is TGTGCCAGCAGCAAAGAAGGGGGTGGAGACAGGGGCAGTCACGGGGCCAACGTCCTGACTTTC. The V call is TRBV21-1, the J call TRBJ2-6; the table's D call TRBD1 went unverified against the DNA. TRBV21-1 is assigned pseudogene status. The CDR3 length is 21 residues.

The rearrangement uses TRBV13 and TRBJ1-6, with D perhaps matching TRBD1 (5 bases). The CDR3 totals 18 residues. V dropped 0 bases and J dropped 7 bases, with 19 bases sitting between them. Germline assignment: CDR1 PRHDT and CDR2 FYEKMQ (reference sequence). In DNA form, the CDR3 reads TGTGCCAGCAGCTTAGGGCGGGGCAACTCGTTCGGGAATTCACCCCTCCACTTT. It codes for CASSLGRGNSFGNSPLHF.

This chain joins TRBV6-1 and TRBJ2-5; D perhaps matches TRBD1 (6 bases). Trimming removed 4 bases at V and 2 bases at J, with 17 bases between. The CDR3 extends over 16 amino acids. CDR1 and CDR2 from the germline V gene are MNHNS and SASEGT. CDR3 sequence (DNA): TGTGCCAGCAGTGCCTACACTGGACAGCAGCAAGAGACCCAGTACTTC. It codes for CASSAYTGQQQETQYF.

J is TRBJ2-7 and V is TRBV7-8; no definite D call. Germline V gene lookup returns CDR1 SGHVS and CDR2 FQNEAQ. V lost 1 base, J lost 6 bases, and 7 bases lay in between. This CDR3 has 12 residues. As DNA, the CDR3 is TGTGCCAGCAGCTTAGGGGCCCTCGAGCAGTACTTC. It yields the protein CASSLGALEQYF.

The rearrangement links TRBV2 to TRBJ2-7; weak D call: TRBD2 (7 bases). The CDR3 runs 13 residues. From germline, CDR1 is SNHLY and CDR2 FYNNEI. With 6 bases removed from V and 3 bases from J, the gap between germline ends came to 12 bases. The CDR3 is CASSSGGHYEQYF. CDR3 nucleotide sequence: TGTGCCAGCAGCTCCGGGGGGCACTACGAGCAGTACTTC. Full variable domain (missing parts from reference TRBV2 and TRBJ2-7): EPEVTQTPSHQVTQMGQEVILRCVPISNHLYFYWYRQILGQKVEFLVSFYNNEISEKSEIFDDQFSVERPDGSNFTLKIRSTKLEDSAMYFCASSSGGHYEQYFGPGTRLTVT.

The chain joins TRBV5-6 to TRBJ1-2, with TRBD1 identical over 7 bases. Germline lookup yields CDR1 SGHDT and CDR2 YYEEEE. V trimming: 4 bases; J trimming: 4 bases; junction bases outside the gene matches: 10. CDR3 size: 15 residues. The CDR3 nucleotides read TGTGCCAGCAGCATATCGACAGGGCCCGTCTATGGCTACACCTTC. This sequence encodes CASSISTGPVYGYTF.

CDR3 nucleotides: TGCGCCAGCAGCCAAAGGGACAGGGGGGACACTGAAGCTTTCTTT. Translation gives CASSQRDRGDTEAFF. V usage is TRBV4-1 and J usage is TRBJ1-1; 11 nucleotides align to TRBD1. V lost 2 bases, J lost 3 bases, and 2 bases stayed unmatched. The germline gives CDR1 MGHRA, CDR2 YSYEKL. The CDR3 runs to 15 residues.

The V and J genes are TRBV19 and TRBJ2-5, with D possibly TRBD2 on 6 matching bases. This CDR3 contains 14 residues. V lost 3 bases and J 2 bases, leaving 10 bases between the germline ends. Germline loops: CDR1 LNHDA, CDR2 SQIVND (reference sequence). The CDR3, as DNA: TGTGCCAGTAGTATGAGCGGAGGGCAAGAGACCCAGTACTTC. Its translation is CASSMSGGQETQYF. The complete variable domain, with remaining parts taken from reference TRBV19 and TRBJ2-5, reads DGGITQSPKYLFRKEGQNVTLSCEQNLNHDAMYWYRQDPGQGLRLIYYSQIVNDFQKGDIAEGYSVSREKKESFPLTVTSAQKNPTAFYLCASSMSGGQETQYFGPGTRLLVL.

The chain recombines TRBV7-3 with TRBJ1-1, with 10 bases that match TRBD1. Germline CDR1 reads SGHTA; CDR2 reads FQGTGA. Trimming removed 4 bases from V and 4 bases from J; junction bases left unmatched: 3. The CDR3 runs 14 residues. The chain's CDR3 is CASSSTGGLTEAFF. The DNA for the CDR3 is TGTGCCAGCAGCTCGACAGGGGGCCTCACTGAAGCTTTCTTT.

A remark on this clone: A read error may produce the germline difference seen at one junction end. Other DNA sequences in this specimen translate into the identical CDR3. The chain recombines TRBV7-8 with TRBJ2-1; D perhaps matches TRBD2 (5 bases). Germline assignment: CDR1 SGHVS and CDR2 FQNEAQ. This CDR3 contains 15 residues. The chain's CDR3 is CASSLLAPSYNEQFF. The CDR3 DNA is TGTGCCAGCAGCTTACTAGCCCCATCCTACAATGAACAGTTCTTC.

V usage is TRBV15 and J usage is TRBJ1-2, with TRBD1 matching over 9 bases. The junction had 12 bases not matched to a gene; V was cut back by 5 bases and J by 5 bases. The length of the CDR3 is 16 residues. In germline, CDR1 is LNHNV, CDR2 YYDKDF (reference sequence). The CDR3 spells CATSPGTGRAQYGYTF. DNA of the CDR3: TGTGCCACCAGCCCCGGGACAGGGCGGGCACAGTATGGCTACACCTTC.

The chain joins TRBV19 to TRBJ1-1; a weak D match, TRBD1 (5 bases). The CDR3 runs to 13 residues. The germline V gene has CDR1 LNHDA and CDR2 SQIVND (reference sequence). The V end lost 9 bases, the J end lost 3 bases, and 14 bases lay between the germline ends. The CDR3 nucleotides read TGTGCCAGCTTTGCTGACAGTTACACTGAAGCTTTCTTT. It encodes CASFADSYTEAFF. Using reference TRBV19 and TRBJ1-1 for the parts outside the CDR3, the full variable domain is DGGITQSPKYLFRKEGQNVTLSCEQNLNHDAMYWYRQDPGQGLRLIYYSQIVNDFQKGDIAEGYSVSREKKESFPLTVTSAQKNPTAFYLCASFADSYTEAFFGQGTRLTVV.

The V call is TRBV2, the J call TRBJ2-1; TRBD1 matches at 9 bases. J was trimmed by 2 bases and V by 4 bases; bases with no gene match: 6. CDR1 and CDR2 (germline): SNHLY, FYNNEI. The CDR3 loop spans 16 amino acids. For the CDR3, the DNA is TGTGCCAGCAGTGCTAACAGGGGGCAAACCTACAATGAGCAGTTCTTC. Translating it yields CASSANRGQTYNEQFF.

The rearrangement joins TRBV6-5 to TRBJ1-1; 8 bases align to TRBD1. V was pared by 6 bases and J by 6 bases, with 12 bases of the junction left unmatched. This CDR3 spans 15 amino acids. Germline loops: CDR1 MNHEY, CDR2 SVGAGI. The CDR3 DNA is TGTGCCAGCAGCTCAACCGGACAGGGCACGGCTGAAGCTTTCTTT. This sequence encodes CASSSTGQGTAEAFF.

The chain carries TRBV6-5 and TRBJ2-1, with 8 nucleotides matching TRBD2. The V segment lost 0 bases and the J segment 7 bases; nucleotides outside the gene matches: 2. This CDR3 region has 14 residues. The germline V gene encodes CDR1 MNHEY and CDR2 SVGAGI. Here the CDR3 reads CASSYSGGRNEQFF. The CDR3 bases are TGTGCCAGCAGTTACTCCGGCGGGAGGAATGAGCAGTTCTTC.